A selection of T cell receptor beta chains follows, all from one sample in a study of blood T cells in healthy people across ages. TCRdb called the 5' RACE reads again in MiXCR, with one record for every CDR3 protein. The profile shows roughly 730,000 distinct CDR3 sequences, 56% of them singletons. Sequencing was done on a sample of blood. All receptors come from a man in his forties in good health. The CDR3 runs from the conserved cysteine through the conserved F or W. The D gene is left open where the match is weak. Where a row states a size, it is once, few, many or the class of an expanded clone; other rows omit it.

size | J | V | D | DNA | CDR3
many | TRBJ2-1 | TRBV7-8 | - | TGTGCCAGCAGCTTAGCGCGTAGCGCCCGTGGGAATGAGCAGTTCTTC | CASSLARSARGNEQFF
- | TRBJ1-4 | TRBV6-5 | TRBD1 | TGTGCCAGCAGTTACTCTTCCGGGACAGGGTCGGTGTTCGGTGAAAAACTGTTTTTT | CASSYSSGTGSVFGEKLFF
once | TRBJ1-2 | TRBV5-1 | - | TGCGCCAGCAGCTTGGACGGATATAACTATGGCTACACCTTC | CASSLDGYNYGYTF
- | TRBJ1-6 | TRBV20-1 | TRBD1 | TGCAGTGCCAGAAGACCGGGACAGGGTAATTCACCCCTCCACTTT | CSARRPGQGNSPLHF
- | TRBJ1-5 | TRBV12-3/TRBV12-4 | TRBD1 | TGTGCCAGCAGTTTAGGGGCAGGGGGCCTTCAGCCCCAGCATTTT | CASSLGAGGLQPQHF
- | TRBJ2-5 | TRBV2 | TRBD2 | TGTGCCAGCAGTGGGCGGGAGGCCTACCAAGAGACCCAGTACTTC | CASSGREAYQETQYF
- | TRBJ1-2 | TRBV5-1 | - | TGCGCCAGCAGCTCAACCCAAGGCGCTAACTATGGCTACACCTTC | CASSSTQGANYGYTF
- | TRBJ1-5 | TRBV9 | - | TGTGCCAGCTCCCCCGGTCTCACTAGCAATCAGCCCCAGCATTTT | CASSPGLTSNQPQHF
once | TRBJ2-4 | TRBV28 | - | TGTGCCAGCAGTACTTGGACAGCAGTAGCCAAAAACATTCAGTACTTC | CASSTWTAVAKNIQYF
- | TRBJ1-5 | TRBV7-2 | - | TGTGCCAGCAGCGTCCGGGTCAATCAGCCCCAGCATTTT | CASSVRVNQPQHF
few | TRBJ1-2 | TRBV12-3/TRBV12-4 | - | TGTGCCAGCAGTTTCTCGGATGGCTTGGGCTACACCTTC | CASSFSDGLGYTF
- | TRBJ2-7 | TRBV7-3 | - | TGTGCCAGCAGCTTGTGGGCAAAGGGCTACGAGCAGTACTTC | CASSLWAKGYEQYF
few | TRBJ2-1 | TRBV4-3 | TRBD1 | TGCGCCAGCAGCCAAGATAGACAGGGGGCCTACAATGAGCAGTTCTTC | CASSQDRQGAYNEQFF
few | TRBJ1-2 | TRBV6-1 | TRBD1 | TGTGCCAGCGGTAAAGAGACAGGGGGTGGCTACACCTTC | CASGKETGGGYTF
few | TRBJ2-5 | TRBV12-3/TRBV12-4 | - | TGTGCCAGCAGTCCCCGGACTGGGACGACTCAAGAGACCCAGTACTTC | CASSPRTGTTQETQYF
- | TRBJ2-7 | TRBV21-1 | - | TGTGCCAACCGGGACAGGCTTTACGAGCAGTACTTC | CANRDRLYEQYF
few | TRBJ2-1 | TRBV7-6 | TRBD2 | TGTGCCAGCAGCTTAGAGGCGACTAGCGTTACCTACAATGAGCAGTTCTTC | CASSLEATSVTYNEQFF
- | TRBJ2-3 | TRBV7-2 | - | TGTGCCAGCAGCTCGCCCAGGGGTCGAGATACGCAGTATTTT | CASSSPRGRDTQYF
few | TRBJ2-1 | TRBV2 | - | TGTGCCAGCAGGGACAGATACAATGAGCAGTTCTTC | CASRDRYNEQFF
- | TRBJ1-2 | TRBV9 | - | TGTGCCAGCAGCGCCACACAGGGTAACTATGGCTACACCTTC | CASSATQGNYGYTF
- | TRBJ2-1 | TRBV14 | - | TGTGCCAGCAGCCCCTATTACCCGGATGAGCAGTTCTTC | CASSPYYPDEQFF
few | TRBJ2-6 | TRBV7-3 | TRBD2 | TGTGCCAGCAGCTTAAAAGGACTAGCGGGAGAATTCTCTGGGGCCAACGTCCTGACTTTC | CASSLKGLAGEFSGANVLTF
many | TRBJ2-5 | TRBV18 | TRBD2 | TGTGCCAGCTCGCGGGGCCTAGCGGTTCAAGAGACCCAGTACTTC | CASSRGLAVQETQYF
few | TRBJ2-3 | TRBV7-8 | - | TGTGCCAGCAGCTTAGAACGAGTGGGGGTAACTAGCACAGATACGCAGTATTTT | CASSLERVGVTSTDTQYF
few | TRBJ2-3 | TRBV7-3 | - | TGTGCCAGCAGTCAGGGGCACAGCACAGATACGCAGTATTTT | CASSQGHSTDTQYF
- | TRBJ2-3 | TRBV6-6 | - | TGTGCCAGCAGCTTGGTCGAGGCCACAGATACGCAGTATTTT | CASSLVEATDTQYF
- | TRBJ2-7 | TRBV12-3/TRBV12-4 | - | TGTGCCAGCAGTTTCCGACAGAGCTCCTACGAGCAGTACTTC | CASSFRQSSYEQYF
- | TRBJ2-5 | TRBV9 | TRBD1 | TGTGCCAGCAGCGTACGACAGGGCTACCAAGAGACCCAGTACTTC | CASSVRQGYQETQYF
once | TRBJ2-7 | TRBV7-2 | - | TGTGCCAGCAGCCGTCAGACCTTCTACGAGCAGTACTTC | CASSRQTFYEQYF
once | TRBJ1-6 | TRBV20-1 | - | TGCAGTGCTAGTCCCACTGGGGGCAACACGAATTCACCCCCCCACTTT | CSASPTGGNTNSPPHF
- | TRBJ2-5 | TRBV19 | TRBD1 | TGTGCCAGTAGTATCCCGGGACAGCAAGAGACCCAGTACTTC | CASSIPGQQETQYF
few | TRBJ2-5 | TRBV28 | TRBD1 | TGTGCCAGCAGTCCGCCCCAGGGGGCCTTTCAAGAGACCCAGTACTTC | CASSPPQGAFQETQYF
- | TRBJ2-3 | TRBV5-1 | - | TGCGCCAGCAGCTTGGGGGGAACACAGGATACGCAGTATTTT | CASSLGGTQDTQYF
- | TRBJ2-2 | TRBV12-3/TRBV12-4 | - | TGTGCCAGCAGTTTACTCAGGGCCGGGGAGCTGTTTTTT | CASSLLRAGELFF
- | TRBJ2-1 | TRBV12-3/TRBV12-4 | - | TGTGCCAGCAGTTACGGACTACTTGGGAGTGAGCAGTTCTTC | CASSYGLLGSEQFF
- | TRBJ2-7 | TRBV10-2 | - | TGCGCCAGCAGTGAGGGTCGGAGCTCCTACAATGAGCAGTACTTC | CASSEGRSSYNEQYF
- | TRBJ2-5 | TRBV27 | TRBD1 | TGTGCCAGCAGTTTGGGGGGAGGGACAGGGGTTCAAGAGACCCAGTACTTC | CASSLGGGTGVQETQYF
- | TRBJ2-3 | TRBV2 | - | TGTGCCAGCAGTGAATCGAAGGGTACGCAGTATTTT | CASSESKGTQYF
- | TRBJ1-5 | TRBV6-5 | - | TGTGCCAGCAGTGAATTTTACAAGAATCAGCCCCAGCATTTT | CASSEFYKNQPQHF
once | TRBJ2-7 | TRBV7-6 | - | TGTGCCAGCAGCCCGACGAACCACTACGAGCAGTACTTC | CASSPTNHYEQYF
- | TRBJ2-3 | TRBV7-3 | - | TGTGCCGGCAGCTCGAGGAGGGGGCAATCAGATACGCAGTATTTT | CAGSSRRGQSDTQYF
few | TRBJ1-4 | TRBV20-1 | - | TGCAGGACAACTAATGAAAAACTGTTTTTT | CRTTNEKLFF
- | TRBJ2-7 | TRBV20-1 | TRBD2 | TGCAGTGCGTGGGGGCTAGCGGGGGACCTCTCCTACGAGCAGTACTTC | CSAWGLAGDLSYEQYF
- | TRBJ1-5 | TRBV12-5 | - | TGTGCTAGTGGTCTAACTTTAAATCAGCCCCAGCATTTT | CASGLTLNQPQHF
- | TRBJ2-5 | TRBV24-1 | - | TGTGCCACCAGTAACCAAGAGACCCAGTACTTC | CATSNQETQYF
- | TRBJ1-2 | TRBV4-3 | - | TGCGCCAGCAGCCAAGATCTGGCAGGGGAAAGCTACACCTTC | CASSQDLAGESYTF
- | TRBJ1-2 | TRBV27 | - | TGTGCCAGCAGACCCCCGGCTCCTTACTATGGCTACACCTTC | CASRPPAPYYGYTF
few | TRBJ2-5 | TRBV6-5 | - | TGTGCCAGCAGCCCCTTTTGGCAGGCGTACCAAGAGACCCAGTACTTC | CASSPFWQAYQETQYF
- | TRBJ1-1 | TRBV7-9 | - | TGTGCCAGCAGCTCGACGACGGTGAACACTGAAGCTTTCTTT | CASSSTTVNTEAFF
few | TRBJ2-5 | TRBV7-8 | - | TGTGCCAGCAGCGACCGCCCGGGGGAGACCCAGTACTTC | CASSDRPGETQYF
few | TRBJ2-1 | TRBV5-1 | TRBD2 | TGCGCCAGCAGCCACGACGTCCAGCGGGGGGCCAACACCGCTTACAATGAGCAGTTCTTC | CASSHDVQRGANTAYNEQFF
- | TRBJ2-4 | TRBV6-5 | - | TGTGCCAGCAGACTCCTAAACATTCAGTACTTC | CASRLLNIQYF
few | TRBJ2-3 | TRBV2 | TRBD1 | TGTGCCAGCAGCAAGGACAGGAGCACAGATACGCAGTATTTT | CASSKDRSTDTQYF
- | TRBJ2-7 | TRBV4-3 | TRBD1 | TGCGCCAGCAGCCAAGGACAGGGGATGAGGGAGCAGTACTTC | CASSQGQGMREQYF
- | TRBJ2-3 | TRBV7-6 | TRBD2 | TGTGCCAGCATCCAAGGGACGGGACTAGGCACAGATACGCAGTATTTT | CASIQGTGLGTDTQYF
- | TRBJ1-2 | TRBV12-3/TRBV12-4 | - | TGTGCCGCAGCGAAGGGGTATGGCTACACCTTC | CAAAKGYGYTF
- | TRBJ2-1 | TRBV5-1 | TRBD1 | TGCGCCAGCAGCCCTGACAGGGGGCGTCACAATGAGCAGTTCTTC | CASSPDRGRHNEQFF
- | TRBJ2-6 | TRBV9 | - | TGTGCCAGCAGCCTGGGGGCCCAGTCTGGGGCCAACGTCCTGACTTTC | CASSLGAQSGANVLTF
- | TRBJ2-7 | TRBV20-1 | - | TGCAGTGCTCAGAAGGTCGACGAGCAGTACTTC | CSAQKVDEQYF